These 29 T cell receptor beta chains were all obtained from the same sample, sequenced in a study of CD4+ T cells in melanoma. Sequencing was performed with immunoSEQ multiplex PCR; in TCRdb, only in-frame clones are kept and a portion is missing. The table has around 10,000 clones, approximately 71% seen once. Sequenced sample: cells from a culture (not recorded whether cultured in vitro). These receptors originate from a human donor with melanoma.

The chain employs TRBV5-1 and TRBJ1-1; tentative D call: TRBD1 (6 bases). Germline values: CDR1 SGHRS, CDR2 YFSETQ. The length of the CDR3 is 14 residues. The ends were cut back, 4 bases at V and 3 bases at J, with 13 bases in the middle. The CDR3 protein is CASSVRGGDTEAFF. The CDR3 DNA reads as TGCGCCAGCAGCGTCAGGGGAGGGGACACTGAAGCTTTCTTT. Using reference TRBV5-1 and TRBJ1-1 for the parts outside the CDR3, the full variable domain is KAGVTQTPRYLIKTRGQQVTLSCSPISGHRSVSWYQQTPGQGLQFLFEYFSETQRNKGNFPGRFSGRQFSNSRSEMNVSTLELGDSALYLCASSVRGGDTEAFFGQGTRLTVV.

The chain uses TRBV7-9 and TRBJ2-2, with D unclear. Germline V gene sequence: CDR1 SEHNR, CDR2 FQNEAQ (reference sequence). The germline V and J ends were trimmed by 5 bases and 1 base, with 5 bases remaining between them. The CDR3 consists of 13 residues. The DNA of the CDR3 is TGTGCCAGCAGCCATCAGAACACCGGGGAGCTGTTTTTT. Protein: CASSHQNTGELFF. Full variable domain (outside the CDR3, taken from reference TRBV7-9 and TRBJ2-2): DTGVSQNPRHKITKRGQNVTFRCDPISEHNRLYWYRQTLGQGPEFLTYFQNEAQLEKSRLLSDRFSAERPKGSFSTLEIQRTEQGDSAMYLCASSHQNTGELFFGEGSRLTVL.

V gene TRBV2 combines with J gene TRBJ2-5; a possible D gene is TRBD1 (5 bases). The end of the DNA fits TRBJ2-7 better, so the J call may be wrong. The CDR3 consists of 11 residues. Germline CDR1 and CDR2: SNHLY and FYNNEI. The CDR3 is CASSPDTEQYF. The CDR3 bases are TGTGCCAGCAGTCCGGACACCGAGCAGTACTTC.

This chain joins TRBV10-2 and TRBJ2-3; 13 positions agree with TRBD2. The junction had 7 bases not matched to a gene; V was cut back by 8 bases and J by 8 bases. The germline V gene has CDR1 WSHSY and CDR2 SAAADI. The CDR3 length is 14 residues. CDR3: CASAGTSGAGTQYF. The CDR3 DNA is TGCGCCAGCGCCGGGACTAGCGGGGCCGGTACGCAGTATTTT.

The J gene is TRBJ1-5, the V gene TRBV11-3, with D unclear. The V gene's germline CDR1 is SGHNT and CDR2 YENEEA. The CDR3 is 13 amino acids. V lost 6 bases to trimming and J lost 3 bases, with 9 bases between them. The CDR3 sequence is CASRRGNNQPQHF. For the CDR3, the DNA is TGTGCCAGCAGACGTGGTAACAATCAGCCCCAGCATTTT.

In its sample, this clone was seen a few times. This rearrangement joins TRBV5-4 to TRBJ2-7, with TRBD2 matching 10 bases. The CDR3 loop spans 15 amino acids. Trimming at V came to 1 base and at J to 6 bases, leaving 7 bases not matched to a gene. CDR1 and CDR2 (germline): SGHNT, YYREEE (reference sequence). In DNA form, the CDR3 reads TGTGCCAGCAGCTTGAGGGGGCTAGCGGGGGCCGAGCAGTACTTC. Protein product: CASSLRGLAGAEQYF.

The chain employs TRBV6-6 and TRBJ2-1; 8 bases line up with TRBD1. Germline V gene data show CDR1 as MNHNY and CDR2 as SVGAGI (reference sequence). The length of the CDR3 is 16 residues. Germline trimming cut 4 bases from V and 6 bases from J; bases unmatched to any gene: 11. The CDR3 sequence: CASSFRTGLLGNEQFF. The CDR3 bases are TGTGCCAGCAGTTTTCGGACAGGGTTGTTGGGCAATGAGCAGTTCTTC.

This clone came up a few times. This chain connects TRBV5-1 to TRBJ1-1; D is ambiguous. CDR1 and CDR2 from the germline V gene are SGHRS and YFSETQ. The ends were cut back, 5 bases at V and 4 bases at J, with 15 bases in the middle. CDR3 length: 14 residues. CDR3 loop: CASSTQPSATEAFF. Here the CDR3 DNA reads TGCGCCAGCAGTACGCAGCCCTCGGCCACTGAAGCTTTCTTT. The full variable domain, in which reference TRBV5-1 and TRBJ1-1 provide the parts outside the CDR3, is KAGVTQTPRYLIKTRGQQVTLSCSPISGHRSVSWYQQTPGQGLQFLFEYFSETQRNKGNFPGRFSGRQFSNSRSEMNVSTLELGDSALYLCASSTQPSATEAFFGQGTRLTVV.

The sample holds a few counts of this clone. The genes are TRBV5-1 and TRBJ1-5; D is ambiguous. Trimming removed 6 bases from V and 0 bases from J, with 10 bases in between. The V gene's germline CDR1 is SGHRS and CDR2 YFSETQ. The CDR3 length is 14 residues. This CDR3 reads CASIPVGSNQPQHF. CDR3 DNA: TGCGCCAGCATCCCGGTCGGTAGCAATCAGCCCCAGCATTTT.

The chain links TRBV7-3 to TRBJ2-3; 8 bases line up with TRBD2. V trimming: 4 bases; J trimming: 5 bases; junction bases outside the gene matches: 14. The CDR3 is 17 residues long. The V gene's germline CDR1 is SGHTA and CDR2 FQGTGA. Here the CDR3 DNA reads TGTGCCAGCAGCTCGTCCCCTCTGGTAGCGGGGAAAGATACGCAGTATTTT. This gives the protein CASSSSPLVAGKDTQYF.

J is TRBJ2-3 and V is TRBV11-2; D is undetermined. V gave up 5 bases and J gave up 2 bases, with 11 bases separating them. The CDR3 extends over 14 amino acids. The germline V gene has CDR1 SGHAT and CDR2 FQNNGV. The CDR3: CASSLGWDTDTQYF. In DNA form, the CDR3 reads TGTGCCAGCAGCCTTGGATGGGACACAGATACGCAGTATTTT.

The V and J genes are TRBV7-6 and TRBJ2-3; 7 nucleotides line up with TRBD2. CDR1 SGHVS and CDR2 FNYEAQ come from the germline V gene. The V segment lost 5 bases and the J segment 1 base; nucleotides outside the gene matches: 12. This CDR3 is 17 amino acids long. This chain's CDR3 is CASSRSPAGTRTDTQYF. DNA for the CDR3: TGTGCCAGCAGCCGAAGCCCAGCGGGGACCCGCACAGATACGCAGTATTTT.

This clone was counted a single time. The V and J genes are TRBV5-5 and TRBJ2-1, with 8 positions matching TRBD2. CDR1 and CDR2 from the germline V gene are SGHKS and YYEKEE (reference sequence). The ends lost 5 bases at V and 7 bases at J; junction bases unmatched: 11. The CDR3 loop spans 15 amino acids. The CDR3 nucleotides are TGTGCCAGCAGGACGGGGGGGCGGTCGGCGAATGAGCAGTTCTTC. Protein product: CASRTGGRSANEQFF.

The chain links TRBV5-6 to TRBJ1-6, with a possible D match to TRBD1 (6 bases). Looked up from germline, CDR1 is SGHDT and CDR2 is YYEEEE. Trimming took 0 bases from V and 10 from J, leaving 14 bases between them. The CDR3 spans 15 residues. The CDR3 spells CASSLVPGDPSPLHF. The CDR3 DNA sequence: TGTGCCAGCAGCTTGGTACCAGGGGACCCCTCACCCCTCCACTTT.

This chain joins TRBV9 and TRBJ2-1, with a possible D match to TRBD1 (6 bases). CDR3 length: 13 amino acids. V was clipped by 2 bases and J by 10 bases, with 13 bases between them. Germline loops: CDR1 SGDLS, CDR2 YYNGEE. In DNA, the CDR3 is TGTGCCAGCAGCGTGTGGGGGCCAGGCGAGCAGTTCTTC. As protein: CASSVWGPGEQFF.

This chain uses TRBV5-1 with TRBJ2-3; D call uncertain. The V and J ends lost 3 bases and 2 bases respectively, with 4 bases between them. This CDR3 has 12 amino acids. Per the germline V gene, CDR1 is SGHRS and CDR2 is YFSETQ. CDR3 nucleotides: TGCGCCAGCAGCTCCTTCACAGATACGCAGTATTTT. It translates to CASSSFTDTQYF.

The J gene is TRBJ1-4, the V gene TRBV18; 9 bases are shared with TRBD1. Germline-derived CDR1 and CDR2 are KGHSH and LQKENI. This CDR3 contains 15 residues. After removal of 3 bases from V and 6 bases from J, the junction contained 5 bases not matched to a gene. CDR3 DNA: TGTGCCAGCTCACCGAAACAGGGGGCAGATGAAAAACTGTTTTTT. Its protein product is CASSPKQGADEKLFF.

The chain carries TRBV5-4 and TRBJ2-5; D may be TRBD2 (6 bases). Trimming took off 1 base at V and 3 bases at J, with 10 bases between the two ends. The CDR3 totals 14 residues. CDR1 SGHNT and CDR2 YYREEE come from the germline V gene (reference sequence). Here the CDR3 DNA reads TGTGCCAGCAGCTTGTCCACGGGGGAAGAGACCCAGTACTTC. Translation: CASSLSTGEETQYF.

V usage is TRBV7-4 and J usage is TRBJ2-3; the D gene is possibly TRBD2 (6 bases). Germline loops: CDR1 SGHVT, CDR2 SQSDAQ. Trimming took 4 bases from V and 0 from J, leaving 11 bases between them. The CDR3 contains 15 residues. The CDR3 reads CASSSTSTSTDTQYF. The CDR3 bases are TGTGCCAGCAGCTCCACTAGCACTAGCACAGATACGCAGTATTTT.

On this clone: One junction end disagrees with the germline gene, perhaps due to a read error. The chain has TRBV11-3 and TRBJ2-1; tentatively, D is TRBD2 (5 bases). CDR1 is SGHNT and CDR2 is YENEEA in the germline V gene. This CDR3 is 12 amino acids long. In DNA, the CDR3 is TGTGTCAGCAGTCTTGGACTCAATGAGCAGTTCTTC. It codes for CVSSLGLNEQFF.

The chain couples TRBV14 to TRBJ2-2; TRBD1 aligns across 10 bases. This CDR3 is 15 amino acids long. Per germline, CDR1 SGHDN and CDR2 FVKESK. J gave up 3 bases and V 5 bases, and 3 bases lay outside the gene matches. Written as DNA, the CDR3 is TGTGCCAGCAGCGCGGACAGGGGGTACACCGGGGAGCTGTTTTTT. Amino acids: CASSADRGYTGELFF.

The chain recombines TRBV6-1 with TRBJ1-1; D unclear. The CDR3 length is 14 residues. The germline V gene has CDR1 MNHNS and CDR2 SASEGT. The V and J ends lost 6 bases and 5 bases respectively, with 16 bases between them. For the CDR3, the DNA is TGTGCCAGCAGCCGCCGGGGTTTGGGAACTGAAGCTTTCTTT. This encodes CASSRRGLGTEAFF.

This chain joins TRBV5-1 and TRBJ2-2, with 7 nucleotides matching TRBD1. This CDR3 comprises 15 residues. V shed 2 bases and J 3 bases; nucleotides not matched to a gene: 4. Germline V gives CDR1 SGHRS, CDR2 YFSETQ. The chain's CDR3 is CASSLGDRYTGELFF. CDR3 bases: TGCGCCAGCAGCTTAGGGGACAGATACACCGGGGAGCTGTTTTTT.

V and J are TRBV20-1 and TRBJ2-3; D tentatively reads TRBD1 or TRBD2 (5 bases each). V dropped 4 bases and J dropped 9 bases, with 11 bases sitting between them. Germline loops: CDR1 DFQATT, CDR2 SNEGSKA (reference sequence). The length of the CDR3 is 11 residues. CDR3 nucleotides: TGCAGTGCTATTCTCGGGACGACGCAGTATTTT. Translation: CSAILGTTQYF.

This chain uses TRBV5-1 with TRBJ2-1; a weak D match, TRBD2 (5 bases). The germline V and J ends were trimmed by 4 bases and 4 bases, with 18 bases remaining between them. Per the germline V gene, CDR1 is SGHRS and CDR2 is YFSETQ. This CDR3 contains 16 residues. The CDR3 DNA reads as TGCGCCAGCAGCACCGCCGCCCCTAGCAGGTACAATGAGCAGTTCTTC. Its protein is CASSTAAPSRYNEQFF.

This chain joins TRBV5-1 and TRBJ1-3, with 9 positions matching TRBD1. The CDR3 has 17 residues. J was trimmed by 1 base and V by 4 bases; bases with no gene match: 9. The germline gives CDR1 SGHRS, CDR2 YFSETQ. The CDR3 region has the DNA TGCGCCAGCAGCCAAGCCGCGGGACAGGGTTCTGGAAACACCATATATTTT. It specifies CASSQAAGQGSGNTIYF.

This clone was found once. The chain carries TRBV10-3 and TRBJ2-1; 7 nucleotides line up with TRBD1. The CDR3 loop spans 14 amino acids. V was pared by 4 bases and J by 7 bases, with 7 bases of the junction left unmatched. From germline, CDR1 is ENHRY and CDR2 SYGVKD. The CDR3 sequence: CAISAQGKVNEQFF. The DNA of the CDR3 is TGTGCCATCAGTGCACAGGGGAAGGTGAATGAGCAGTTCTTC.

The chain employs TRBV7-8 and TRBJ2-6; D perhaps matches TRBD1 (5 bases). Germline CDR1 SGHVS, CDR2 FQNEAQ. The V and J ends lost 0 bases and 1 base respectively, with 10 bases between them. This CDR3 contains 17 residues. CDR3 residues: CASSLATGNSGANVLTF. The CDR3 DNA reads as TGTGCCAGCAGCTTAGCTACAGGAAATTCTGGGGCCAACGTCCTGACTTTC.

The rearrangement links TRBV23-1 to TRBJ1-5, with TRBD1 matching 7 bases. TRBV23-1 is annotated as an ORF whose role is uncertain. V trimming: 4 bases; J trimming: 5 bases; junction bases outside the gene matches: 11. This CDR3 spans 16 amino acids. CDR3 DNA sequence: TGCGCCAGCAGTCCACCCCAGGGGGTTTATTATCAGCCCCAGCATTTT. This sequence encodes CASSPPQGVYYQPQHF.